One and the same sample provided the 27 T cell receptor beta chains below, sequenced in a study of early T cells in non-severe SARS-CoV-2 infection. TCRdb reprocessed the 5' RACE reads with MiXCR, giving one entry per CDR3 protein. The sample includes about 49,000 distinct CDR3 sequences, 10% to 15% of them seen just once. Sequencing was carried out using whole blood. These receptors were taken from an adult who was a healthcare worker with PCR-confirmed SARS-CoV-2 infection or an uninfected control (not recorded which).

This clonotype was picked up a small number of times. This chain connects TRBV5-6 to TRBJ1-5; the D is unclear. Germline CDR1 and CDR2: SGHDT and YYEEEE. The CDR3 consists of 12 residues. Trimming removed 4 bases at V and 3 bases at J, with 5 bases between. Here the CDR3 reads CASSLSNQPQHF. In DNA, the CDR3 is TGTGCCAGCAGCCTCTCCAATCAGCCCCAGCATTTT.

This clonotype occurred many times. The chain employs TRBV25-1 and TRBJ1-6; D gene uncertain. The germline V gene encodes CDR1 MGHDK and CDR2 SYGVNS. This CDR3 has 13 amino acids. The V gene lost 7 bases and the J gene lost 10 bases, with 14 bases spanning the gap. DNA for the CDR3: TGTGCCAGCAAGGCAGGAATTCACTCACCCCTCCACTTT. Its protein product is CASKAGIHSPLHF.

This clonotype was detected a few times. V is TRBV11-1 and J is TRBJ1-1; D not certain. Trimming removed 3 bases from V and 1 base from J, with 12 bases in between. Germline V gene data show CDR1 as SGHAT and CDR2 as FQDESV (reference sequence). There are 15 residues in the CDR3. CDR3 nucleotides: TGTGCCAGCAGCTTTCACGGCCCCACGAACACTGAAGCTTTCTTT. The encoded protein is CASSFHGPTNTEAFF.

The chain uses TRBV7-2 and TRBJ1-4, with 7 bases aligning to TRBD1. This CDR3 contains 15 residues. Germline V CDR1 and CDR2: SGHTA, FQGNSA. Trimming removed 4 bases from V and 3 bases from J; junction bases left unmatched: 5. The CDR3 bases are TGTGCCAGCAGCTCCACCGGGACAGCTAATGAAAAACTGTTTTTT. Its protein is CASSSTGTANEKLFF. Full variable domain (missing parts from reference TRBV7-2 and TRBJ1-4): GAGVSQSPSNKVTEKGKDVELRCDPISGHTALYWYRQSLGQGLEFLIYFQGNSAPDKSGLPSDRFSAERTGGSVSTLTIQRTQQEDSAVYLCASSSTGTANEKLFFGSGTQLSVL.

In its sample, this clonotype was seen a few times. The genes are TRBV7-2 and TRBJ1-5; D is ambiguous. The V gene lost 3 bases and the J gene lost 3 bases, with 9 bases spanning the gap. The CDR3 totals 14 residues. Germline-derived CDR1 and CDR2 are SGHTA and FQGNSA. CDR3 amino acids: CASSFAGDNQPQHF. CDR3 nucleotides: TGTGCCAGCAGCTTCGCGGGAGACAATCAGCCCCAGCATTTT.

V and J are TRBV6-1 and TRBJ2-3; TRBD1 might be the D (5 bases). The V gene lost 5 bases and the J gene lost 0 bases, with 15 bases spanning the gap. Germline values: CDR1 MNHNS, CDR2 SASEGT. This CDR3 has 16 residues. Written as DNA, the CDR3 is TGTGCCAGCAGTCCCCCGGTCGCAGGGAGCACAGATACGCAGTATTTT. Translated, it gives CASSPPVAGSTDTQYF.

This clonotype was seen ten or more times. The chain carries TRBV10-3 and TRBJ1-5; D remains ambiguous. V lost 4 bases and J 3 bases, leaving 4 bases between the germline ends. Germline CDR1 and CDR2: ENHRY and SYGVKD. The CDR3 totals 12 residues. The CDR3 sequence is CAISGTNQPQHF. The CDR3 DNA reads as TGTGCCATCAGTGGGACCAATCAGCCCCAGCATTTT.

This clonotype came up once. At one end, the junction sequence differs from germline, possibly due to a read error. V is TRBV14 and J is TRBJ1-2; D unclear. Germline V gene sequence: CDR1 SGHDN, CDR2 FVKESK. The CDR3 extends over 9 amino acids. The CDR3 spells CVSSPQTYF. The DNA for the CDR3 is TGTGTCAGCAGCCCCCAGACGTACTTC. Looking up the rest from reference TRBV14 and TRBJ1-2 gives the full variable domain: EAGVTQFPSHSVIEKGQTVTLRCDPISGHDNLYWYRRVMGKEIKFLLHFVKESKQDESGMPNNRFLAERTGGTYSTLKVQPAELEDSGVYFCVSSPQTYFGSGTRLTVV.

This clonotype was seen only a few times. The CDR3 loop is CASSLYTNTEAFF. The CDR3 nucleotides are TGTGCCAGCAGCCTCTATACGAACACTGAAGCTTTCTTT. The chain employs TRBV3-1 and TRBJ1-1; no reliable D call. The CDR3 sequence is 13 residues long. V lost 4 bases and J 1 base, leaving 7 bases between the germline ends. Germline CDR1 LGHDT, CDR2 YNNKEL (reference sequence).

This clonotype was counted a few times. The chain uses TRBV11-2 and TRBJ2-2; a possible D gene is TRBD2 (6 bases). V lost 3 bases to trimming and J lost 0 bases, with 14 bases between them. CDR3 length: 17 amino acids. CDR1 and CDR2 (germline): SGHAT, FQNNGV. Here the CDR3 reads CASSFSGRDSNTGELFF. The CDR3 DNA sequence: TGTGCCAGCAGCTTCTCGGGGCGGGATTCGAACACCGGGGAGCTGTTTTTT.

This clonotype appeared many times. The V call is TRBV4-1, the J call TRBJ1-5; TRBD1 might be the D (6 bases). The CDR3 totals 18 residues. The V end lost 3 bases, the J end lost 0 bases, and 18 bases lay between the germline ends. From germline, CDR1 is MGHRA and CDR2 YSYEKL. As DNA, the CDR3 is TGCGCCAGCAGCCATCACCTTGACAGGTCCTTTAGCAATCAGCCCCAGCATTTT. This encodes CASSHHLDRSFSNQPQHF.

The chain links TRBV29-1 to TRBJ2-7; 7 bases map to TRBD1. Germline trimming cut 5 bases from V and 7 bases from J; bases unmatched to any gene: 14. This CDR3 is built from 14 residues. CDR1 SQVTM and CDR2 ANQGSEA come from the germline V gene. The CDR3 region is CSVSLAGGMSEQYF. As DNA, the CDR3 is TGCAGCGTTTCTCTGGCAGGGGGAATGAGTGAGCAGTACTTC.

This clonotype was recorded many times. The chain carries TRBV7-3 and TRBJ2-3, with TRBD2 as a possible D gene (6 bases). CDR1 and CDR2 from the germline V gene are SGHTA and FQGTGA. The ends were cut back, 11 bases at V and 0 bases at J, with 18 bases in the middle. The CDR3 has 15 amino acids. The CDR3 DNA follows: TGTGCCGGAAAGTCTAGCGTCACTAGCACAGATACGCAGTATTTT. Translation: CAGKSSVTSTDTQYF. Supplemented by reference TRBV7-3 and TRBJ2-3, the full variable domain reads GAGVSQTPSNKVTEKGKYVELRCDPISGHTALYWYRQSLGQGPEFLIYFQGTGAADDSGLPNDRFFAVRPEGSVSTLKIQRTERGDSAVYLCAGKSSVTSTDTQYFGPGTRLTVL.

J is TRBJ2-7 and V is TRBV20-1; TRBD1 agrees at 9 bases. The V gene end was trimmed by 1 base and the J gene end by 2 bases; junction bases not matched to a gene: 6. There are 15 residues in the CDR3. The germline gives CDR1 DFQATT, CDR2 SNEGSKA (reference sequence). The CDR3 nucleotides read TGCAGTGCTAGAGTTGGGACAGGGACTCCCTACGAGCAGTACTTC. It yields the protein CSARVGTGTPYEQYF.

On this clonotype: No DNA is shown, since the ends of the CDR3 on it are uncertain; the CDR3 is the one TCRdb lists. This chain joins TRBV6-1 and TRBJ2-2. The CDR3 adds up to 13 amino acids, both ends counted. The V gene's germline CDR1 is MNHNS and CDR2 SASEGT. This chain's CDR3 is CASSTSNTGELFF.

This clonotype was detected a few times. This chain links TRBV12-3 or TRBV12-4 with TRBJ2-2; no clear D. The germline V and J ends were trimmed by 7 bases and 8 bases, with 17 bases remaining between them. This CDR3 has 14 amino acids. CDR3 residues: CASTLLWLGGELFF. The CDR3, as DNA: TGTGCCAGCACCCTGTTGTGGCTCGGGGGGGAGCTGTTTTTT.

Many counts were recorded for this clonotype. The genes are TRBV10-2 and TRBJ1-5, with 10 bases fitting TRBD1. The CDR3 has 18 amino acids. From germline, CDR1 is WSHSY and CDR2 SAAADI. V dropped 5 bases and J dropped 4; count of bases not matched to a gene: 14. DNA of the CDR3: TGCGCCAGCAGTTGGACAGGGGGACCGAACCCTCGAAATCAGCCCCAGCATTTT. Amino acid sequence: CASSWTGGPNPRNQPQHF.

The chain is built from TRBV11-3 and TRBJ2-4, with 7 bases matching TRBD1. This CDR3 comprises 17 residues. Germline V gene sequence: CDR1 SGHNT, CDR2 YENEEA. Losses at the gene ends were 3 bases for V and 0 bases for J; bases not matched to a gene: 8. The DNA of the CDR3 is TGTGCCAGCAGCTTTGTAGGGGGCTCTCTAGCCAAAAACATTCAGTACTTC. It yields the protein CASSFVGGSLAKNIQYF.

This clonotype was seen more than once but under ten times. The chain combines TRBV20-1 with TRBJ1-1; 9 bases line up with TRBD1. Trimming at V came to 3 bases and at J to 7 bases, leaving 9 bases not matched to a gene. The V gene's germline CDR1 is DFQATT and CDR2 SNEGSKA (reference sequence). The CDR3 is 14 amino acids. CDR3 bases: TGCAGTGCTAGGACAGGGGGAGGCGTCGGTGAAGCTTTCTTT. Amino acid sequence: CSARTGGGVGEAFF.

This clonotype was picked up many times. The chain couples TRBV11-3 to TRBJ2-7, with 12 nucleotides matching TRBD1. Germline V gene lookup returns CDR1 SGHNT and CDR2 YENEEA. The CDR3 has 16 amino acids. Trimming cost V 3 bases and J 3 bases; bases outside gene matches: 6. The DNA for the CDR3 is TGTGCCAGCAGCTTGTTCCGGGACAGGGGGCTCTACGAGCAGTACTTC. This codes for CASSLFRDRGLYEQYF.

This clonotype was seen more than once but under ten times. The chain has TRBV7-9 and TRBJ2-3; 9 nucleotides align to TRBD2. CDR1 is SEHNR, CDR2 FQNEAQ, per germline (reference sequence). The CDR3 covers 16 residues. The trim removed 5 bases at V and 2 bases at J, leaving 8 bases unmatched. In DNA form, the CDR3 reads TGTGCCAGCAGCCTTTTTAGCGGGGGACTCACAGATACGCAGTATTTT. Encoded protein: CASSLFSGGLTDTQYF.

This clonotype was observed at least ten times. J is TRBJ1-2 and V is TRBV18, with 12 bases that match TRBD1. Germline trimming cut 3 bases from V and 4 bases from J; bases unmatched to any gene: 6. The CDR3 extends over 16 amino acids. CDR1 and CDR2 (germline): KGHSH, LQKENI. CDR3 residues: CASSPGTGGLGYGYTF. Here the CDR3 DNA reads TGTGCCAGCTCACCCGGGACAGGGGGCCTCGGCTATGGCTACACCTTC.

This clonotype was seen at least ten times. CDR3 coding DNA: TGTGCCAGCAGCTTACAAGTAGTTAGCGACTATGGCTACACCTTC. Protein: CASSLQVVSDYGYTF. The chain has TRBV13 and TRBJ1-2, with D uncertain. Trimming removed 2 bases at V and 3 bases at J, with 13 bases between. The CDR3 is 15 amino acids. CDR1 PRHDT and CDR2 FYEKMQ come from the germline V gene (reference sequence).

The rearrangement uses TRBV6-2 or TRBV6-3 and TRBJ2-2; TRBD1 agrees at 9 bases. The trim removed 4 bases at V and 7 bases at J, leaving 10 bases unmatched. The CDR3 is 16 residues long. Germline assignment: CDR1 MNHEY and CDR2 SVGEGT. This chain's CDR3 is CASSSSGTGKGGELFF. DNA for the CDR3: TGTGCCAGCAGTTCTTCCGGGACAGGGAAAGGCGGGGAGCTGTTTTTT.

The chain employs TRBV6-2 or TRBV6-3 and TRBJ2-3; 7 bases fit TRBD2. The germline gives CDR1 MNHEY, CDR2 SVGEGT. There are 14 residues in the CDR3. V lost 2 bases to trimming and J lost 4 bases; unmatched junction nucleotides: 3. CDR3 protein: CASSYAGAPDTQYF. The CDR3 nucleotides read TGTGCCAGCAGTTACGCGGGAGCCCCAGATACGCAGTATTTT.

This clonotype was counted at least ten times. The CDR3 nucleotides read TGCAGCGCTCGCCGGGACGGCACTGAAGCTTTCTTT. It is translated as CSARRDGTEAFF. The rearrangement joins TRBV29-1 to TRBJ1-1; perhaps TRBD1 as D (5 bases). Germline CDR1 reads SQVTM; CDR2 reads ANQGSEA. Trimming removed 7 bases from V and 4 bases from J, with 13 bases in between. This CDR3 has 12 amino acids.

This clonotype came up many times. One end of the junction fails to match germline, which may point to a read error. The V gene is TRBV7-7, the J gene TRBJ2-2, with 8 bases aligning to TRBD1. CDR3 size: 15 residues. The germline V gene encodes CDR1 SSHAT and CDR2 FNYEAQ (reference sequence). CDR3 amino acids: CASSPQGVVTGELFF. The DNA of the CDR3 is TGTGCTAGCAGCCCACAGGGGGTCGTCACCGGGGAGCTGTTTTTT.